The TCR beta chain under discussion was sequenced for a study of identical twins. There are a few counts of this clonotype. Antigen specificity is unknown. TCRdb independently ran MiXCR on the 5' RACE reads; one entry per CDR3 protein. The sample includes 700,000 or so distinct CDR3 sequences, 8.6% of them seen just once. There are 15 residues in the CDR3. The germline CDR1 and CDR2 sequences are SGHDT and YYEEEE. V was cut by 2 bases and J by 0 bases, with 11 bases left in between. General study results and limits: Shared out-of-frame alpha sequences (those common to twins) showed excess low generation probability. Modelling underestimated the level of out-of-frame TCR alpha sharing observed in monozygotic twins. Excess sharing between twins was weaker in beta out-of-frame sequences.

In addition, the sample was reused for a study of yellow fever vaccine responses in identical twins.

J is TRBJ2-5 and V is TRBV5-6, with D hard to call. The sample was PBMCs. This clonotype originated in a young woman in good health. The CDR3 spells CASSFQSRYQETQYF. The CDR3, as DNA: TGTGCCAGCAGCTTCCAAAGTCGGTACCAAGAGACCCAGTACTTC. The variable domain in full, completed from reference TRBV5-6 and TRBJ2-5, reads DAGVTQSPTHLIKTRGQQVTLRCSPKSGHDTVSWYQQALGQGPQFIFQYYEEEERQRGNFPDRFSGHQFPNYSSELNVNALLLGDSALYLCASSFQSRYQETQYFGPGTRLLVL.